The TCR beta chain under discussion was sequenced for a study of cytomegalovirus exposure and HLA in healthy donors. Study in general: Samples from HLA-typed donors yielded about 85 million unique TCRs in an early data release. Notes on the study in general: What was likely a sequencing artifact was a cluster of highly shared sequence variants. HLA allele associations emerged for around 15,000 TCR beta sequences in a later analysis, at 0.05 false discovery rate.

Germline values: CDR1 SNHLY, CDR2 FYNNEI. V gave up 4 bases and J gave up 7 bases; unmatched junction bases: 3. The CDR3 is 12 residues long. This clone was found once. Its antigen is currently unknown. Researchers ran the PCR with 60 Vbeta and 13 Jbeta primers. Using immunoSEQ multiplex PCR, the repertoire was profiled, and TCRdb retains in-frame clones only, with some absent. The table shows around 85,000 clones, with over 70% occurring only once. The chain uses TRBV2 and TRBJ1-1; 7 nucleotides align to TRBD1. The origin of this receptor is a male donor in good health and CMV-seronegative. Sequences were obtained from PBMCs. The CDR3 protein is CASSGDSCEAFF. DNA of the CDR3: TGTGCCAGCAGTGGGGACAGTTGTGAAGCTTTCTTT. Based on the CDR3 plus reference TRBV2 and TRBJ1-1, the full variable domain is EPEVTQTPSHQVTQMGQEVILRCVPISNHLYFYWYRQILGQKVEFLVSFYNNEISEKSEIFDDQFSVERPDGSNFTLKIRSTKLEDSAMYFCASSGDSCEAFFGQGTRLTVV.